This T cell receptor (beta chain) came from a study of cytomegalovirus exposure and HLA in healthy donors. Study-level results: A list of approximately 160 TCR beta chains associated with cytomegalovirus was given.

Note on this clone: Its antigen is currently unknown.

Data came from immunoSEQ multiplex PCR; TCRdb stores just in-frame clones and leaves some out. The repertoire includes about 160,000 clones, 85% to 90% of them detected once, and over 4% sits in the top ten. Germline V gene data show CDR1 as MDHEN and CDR2 as SYDVKM. V shed 2 bases and J 5 bases; nucleotides not matched to a gene: 12. This CDR3 is built from 17 residues. The TCR comes from a man between 18 and 29 years old in good health and CMV-seropositive. The sequenced material came from PBMCs. J is TRBJ1-2 and V is TRBV28, with TRBD1 matching over 9 bases. The CDR3 bases are TGTGCCAGCAGTTTACTCCAATTACGGGACAGGGTGTATGGCTACACCTTC. Protein product: CASSLLQLRDRVYGYTF.